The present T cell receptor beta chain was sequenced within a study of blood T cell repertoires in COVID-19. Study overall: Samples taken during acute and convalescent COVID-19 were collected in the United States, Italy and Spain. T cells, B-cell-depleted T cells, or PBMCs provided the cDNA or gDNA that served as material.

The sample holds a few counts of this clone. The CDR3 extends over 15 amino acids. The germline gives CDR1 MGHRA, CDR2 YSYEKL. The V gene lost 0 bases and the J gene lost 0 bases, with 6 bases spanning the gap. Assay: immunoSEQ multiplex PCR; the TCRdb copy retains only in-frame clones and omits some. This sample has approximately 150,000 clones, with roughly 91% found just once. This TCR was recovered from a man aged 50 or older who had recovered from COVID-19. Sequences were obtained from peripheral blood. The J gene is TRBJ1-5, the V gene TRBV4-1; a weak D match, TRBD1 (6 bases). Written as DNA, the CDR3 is TGCGCCAGCAGCCAAGAGGGGGCTAGCAATCAGCCCCAGCATTTT. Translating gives CASSQEGASNQPQHF.